This T cell receptor (beta chain) emerged from a study of blood T cells in healthy people across ages. A J-beta primer mix and a sample-barcoded 5' primer were used in a second PCR of about 7 to 12 cycles. Unique molecular identifiers of 12 random nucleotides labeled each cDNA. TCRdb itself ran the 5' RACE reads through MiXCR, one entry per CDR3 protein. Of roughly 1.7 million distinct CDR3 sequences in the sample, roughly a third were seen once. This clonotype was seen only a few times. V lost 3 bases and J lost 9, with 7 bases in between. Germline-derived CDR1 and CDR2 are SGDLS and YYNGEE. CDR3 size: 11 residues.

This sequence originates from a woman aged 25 to 45 in good health. The gene calls are TRBV9 and TRBJ2-1; D unclear. Material for sequencing was blood. CDR3 residues: CASSEKGEQFF. The CDR3 DNA reads as TGTGCCAGCAGCGAAAAGGGTGAGCAGTTCTTC.